This entry lists 18 T cell receptor beta chains sequenced from one sample in a study of beta chain features in type 1 diabetes. General study results and limits: Type 1 diabetes patients had moderately but significantly shorter TCRB CDR3s in all four CD4+ subsets.

No antigens are known for them. The isolated RNA, all of it, was reverse transcribed, so expressed TCRB transcripts were what got sequenced. Sequencing was performed with immunoSEQ multiplex PCR; in TCRdb, only in-frame clones are kept and a portion is missing. The data show hundreds of thousands of clones, 10% to 15% seen once. Sequencing was performed on naive CD4+ T cells from blood. The receptors were sampled from a man between 18 and 29 years old with type 1 diabetes.

The chain uses TRBV10-3 and TRBJ2-7; 8 bases map to TRBD1. The CDR3 extends over 12 amino acids. Germline CDR1 ENHRY, CDR2 SYGVKD. Losses at the gene ends were 7 bases for V and 7 bases for J; bases not matched to a gene: 6. The CDR3 DNA reads TGTGCCATCACCCCGGACAGGGAGGAGCAGTACTTC. It is translated as CAITPDREEQYF.

This clone turned up a few times. This chain connects TRBV19 to TRBJ2-3; D not resolved. The germline V and J ends were trimmed by 1 base and 1 base, with 6 bases remaining between them. Germline-derived CDR1 and CDR2 are LNHDA and SQIVND (reference sequence). The CDR3 is 14 amino acids. CDR3 amino acids: CASSIGRRTDTQYF. CDR3 nucleotide sequence: TGTGCCAGTAGTATAGGGCGGCGCACAGATACGCAGTATTTT.

V gene TRBV13 combines with J gene TRBJ2-6; D unresolved. The length of the CDR3 is 16 residues. Per the germline V gene, CDR1 is PRHDT and CDR2 is FYEKMQ (reference sequence). V was shortened by 2 bases and J by 0 bases, with 8 bases between the two germline ends. This CDR3 reads CASSLWPASGANVLTF. The CDR3 DNA sequence: TGTGCCAGCAGCTTATGGCCCGCCTCTGGGGCCAACGTCCTGACTTTC.

The chain joins TRBV28 to TRBJ2-7, with 15 bases that match TRBD2. The ends lost 4 bases at V and 4 bases at J; junction bases unmatched: 8. Per germline, CDR1 MDHEN and CDR2 SYDVKM. The CDR3 length is 17 residues. Written as DNA, the CDR3 is TGTGCCAGCAGTTCCCCTCCGGGACTAGCGGGGGGTTACGAGCAGTACTTC. Residues: CASSSPPGLAGGYEQYF.

This sequence joins TRBV10-3 and TRBJ2-1; 8 bases fit TRBD1. In germline, CDR1 is ENHRY, CDR2 SYGVKD. The length of the CDR3 is 14 residues. Losses at the gene ends were 8 bases for V and 7 bases for J; bases not matched to a gene: 10. CDR3 nucleotide sequence: TGTGCCATCCGGACAGGGTGGACCGCTAATGAGCAGTTCTTC. It specifies CAIRTGWTANEQFF.

V and J are TRBV11-3 and TRBJ2-3; D might be TRBD2 (6 bases). V was pared by 4 bases and J by 0 bases, with 14 bases between. CDR3 size: 16 residues. Germline CDR1 SGHNT, CDR2 YENEEA. The CDR3 nucleotides are TGTGCCAGCAGCTCTCCAAGCGGGTTCAGCACAGATACGCAGTATTTT. Encoded protein: CASSSPSGFSTDTQYF.

The genes are TRBV29-1 and TRBJ2-5; unclear D gene. Trimming stripped 2 bases from V and 7 bases from J, with 11 bases between. Germline CDR1 reads SQVTM; CDR2 reads ANQGSEA. CDR3 length: 12 residues. The CDR3 nucleotides are TGCAGCGTTGAAACTCCGGAGAGGACCCAGTACTTC. Amino acid sequence: CSVETPERTQYF.

The gene calls are TRBV19 and TRBJ2-1; D is perhaps TRBD1 (6 bases). This CDR3 comprises 15 residues. From germline, CDR1 is LNHDA and CDR2 SQIVND (reference sequence). V lost 0 bases and J lost 9, with 15 bases in between. The CDR3 DNA follows: TGTGCCAGTAGTATAGAGGGGGCTAGGTCAAGTGAGCAGTTCTTC. Encoded protein: CASSIEGARSSEQFF.

This clone was seen a single time. The chain has TRBV29-1 and TRBJ1-1, with D uncertain. The CDR3 extends over 11 amino acids. The V gene's germline CDR1 is SQVTM and CDR2 ANQGSEA. Trimming removed 4 bases at V and 6 bases at J, with 9 bases between. The CDR3 sequence: CSVVGVSEAFF. CDR3 nucleotide sequence: TGCAGCGTTGTAGGCGTATCTGAAGCTTTCTTT.

The chain has TRBV10-1 and TRBJ1-2, with no clear D. Germline CDR1 and CDR2: WNHNN and SYGVQD (reference sequence). V lost 3 bases and J lost 4, with 6 bases in between. The CDR3 extends over 12 amino acids. The CDR3 here is CASSDAGYGYTF. The CDR3 DNA is TGCGCCAGCAGTGATGCAGGCTATGGCTACACCTTC.

The rearrangement links TRBV2 to TRBJ2-1; 9 bases map to TRBD2. There are 13 residues in the CDR3. Germline lookup yields CDR1 SNHLY and CDR2 FYNNEI. V shed 4 bases, J shed 15 bases, and the junction held 10 bases outside the gene matches. This CDR3 reads CASSGLAVPTGFF. The CDR3 DNA is TGTGCCAGCAGTGGACTAGCGGTCCCCACGGGGTTCTTC.

This clone was seen more than once but under ten times. The junction does not match germline at one end; this may be a read error. The V gene is TRBV7-3, the J gene TRBJ2-2, with D unclear. CDR3 length: 14 amino acids. Germline CDR1 SGHTA, CDR2 FQGTGA. CDR3 protein: CASSLIPQSGELFF. As DNA, the CDR3 is TGTGCCAGCAGTTTAATCCCTCAGAGCGGGGAGCTGTTTTTT.

This clone has just a few counts. The chain has TRBV10-3 and TRBJ1-4; D remains ambiguous. Germline lookup yields CDR1 ENHRY and CDR2 SYGVKD. This CDR3 comprises 14 residues. Trimming took off 3 bases at V and 0 bases at J, with 5 bases between the two ends. In DNA form, the CDR3 reads TGTGCCATCAGTGAAGGGACAACTAATGAAAAACTGTTTTTT. This sequence encodes CAISEGTTNEKLFF.

This chain connects TRBV7-3 to TRBJ2-1; 9 nucleotides agree with TRBD2. CDR3 length: 16 amino acids. Losses at the gene ends were 0 bases for V and 3 bases for J; bases not matched to a gene: 3. Looked up from germline, CDR1 is SGHTA and CDR2 is FQGTGA. The CDR3 region is CASSLTSSGGYNEQFF. The CDR3 nucleotides are TGTGCCAGCAGCTTAACGAGTAGCGGGGGCTACAATGAGCAGTTCTTC.

The genes are TRBV6-5 and TRBJ2-7; 12 bases line up with TRBD2. CDR3 length: 15 amino acids. Germline V lookup: CDR1 MNHEY, CDR2 SVGAGI. The junction had 8 bases not matched to a gene; V was cut back by 5 bases and J by 6 bases. CDR3 in DNA: TGTGCCAGCAGTCGGTCTAGCGGGGGGGCTGTCGAGCAGTACTTC. Translating gives CASSRSSGGAVEQYF.

This clone has more than one count but fewer than ten. The rearrangement uses TRBV28 and TRBJ2-7; D gene ambiguous. V lost 8 bases and J lost 6, with 17 bases in between. Germline CDR1 is MDHEN and CDR2 is SYDVKM. This CDR3 comprises 13 residues. The CDR3 protein is CASQPGPRREQYF. The CDR3 nucleotides are TGTGCCAGCCAACCGGGCCCCCGGCGCGAGCAGTACTTC.

The V and J genes are TRBV29-1 and TRBJ2-5, with TRBD1 as a possible D gene (5 bases). Deletions cut 5 bases from V and 2 bases from J, with 12 bases between. Germline V gene sequence: CDR1 SQVTM, CDR2 ANQGSEA. The CDR3 sequence is 13 residues long. The CDR3 protein is CSVSRQSQETQYF. The CDR3 DNA reads TGCAGCGTTTCAAGACAGTCTCAAGAGACCCAGTACTTC.

The chain couples TRBV6-6 to TRBJ1-1, with D perhaps TRBD1 (6 bases). Germline values: CDR1 MNHNY, CDR2 SVGAGI (reference sequence). Trimming shortened V by 8 bases and J by 0 bases, and 13 bases separated the two germline ends. The CDR3 is made up of 14 amino acids. CDR3: CASRRGPLNTEAFF. CDR3 in DNA: TGTGCCAGCCGCCGGGGGCCCCTGAACACTGAAGCTTTCTTT.